Listed here are 2 T cell receptor beta chains from one sample, sequenced in a study of T cells after yellow fever vaccination. MiXCR was run by TCRdb on the 5' RACE reads, yielding one entry per CDR3 protein. The data hold 250,000 or so distinct CDR3 sequences, with more than 3.5% observed a single time. Source: PBMCs, taken 15 days after the yellow fever booster vaccination. These receptors were taken from a man between 18 and 35 years old who received the YFV17D yellow fever vaccine.

This clonotype was counted at least ten times. The rearrangement links TRBV21-1 to TRBJ1-5; the table gives TRBD1 as D, unverified against the DNA. TRBV21-1 is a known pseudogene. The CDR3 consists of 14 residues. CDR3 sequence reads: CASSPGSTNQPQHF. Here the CDR3 DNA reads TGTGCCAGCAGCCCCGGCAGTACTAATCAGCCCCAGCATTTT.

This clonotype was seen repeatedly, ten times or more. The chain links TRBV20-1 to TRBJ1-1, with TRBD1 matching 10 bases. The junction had 7 bases not matched to a gene; V was cut back by 1 base and J by 5 bases. CDR1 is DFQATT, CDR2 SNEGSKA, per germline (reference sequence). The CDR3 runs 15 residues. CDR3 residues: CSARADRGPGTEAFF. The CDR3 nucleotides read TGCAGTGCTAGAGCCGACAGGGGGCCGGGTACTGAAGCTTTCTTT.